Here is one TCR beta chain with its context. This record comes from a study of T cell changes during pregnancy in multiple sclerosis. Trimming took 1 base from V and 5 from J; bases not matched to a gene: 7. This CDR3 has 16 residues. Germline values: CDR1 GTSNPN, CDR2 SVGIG (reference sequence). The protocol was immunoSEQ multiplex PCR, while the TCRdb copy is restricted to in-frame clones and leaves out a portion. The sample has nearly 70,000 clones; about 91% are singletons. The source was peripheral blood, collected in the second trimester of pregnancy. The receptor comes from a female donor in good health, enrolled as a control in a pregnancy study. The chain is built from TRBV30 and TRBJ2-1; 11 nucleotides line up with TRBD2. CDR3 region: CAWSGRLAGMDNEQFF. CDR3 in DNA: TGTGCCTGGAGTGGTCGACTAGCGGGAATGGACAATGAGCAGTTCTTC. Full variable domain (missing parts from reference TRBV30 and TRBJ2-1): SQTIHQWPATLVQPVGSPLSLECTVEGTSNPNLYWYRQAAGRGLQLLFYSVGIGQISSEVPQNLSASRPQDRQFILSSKKLLLSDSGFYLCAWSGRLAGMDNEQFFGPGTRLTVL.